This T cell receptor (beta chain) appears in the sequencing data of a study of T-cell reconstitution after alpha-beta-depleted transplantation in children (dated by TCRdb to the mid-2010s). Background on the whole study: Using TCR repertoire profiling, the study quantitatively followed how T-cell immune reconstitution unfolded in children after TCRalphabeta/CD19-depleted allogeneic hematopoietic cell transplantation. Results and caveats for the whole study, not just this receptor: Apparently early alphabetaT-cell count recovery about two months after transplant reportedly relied on only several hundred rapidly expanded clones derived from non-depleted graft cells. In some patients, the high TCRbeta diversity seen at day 60 was put down to recipient T cells and intrathymic progenitors that had survived conditioning. The frequencies of hyperexpanded clones fell over the following months, and after one year, T-cell counts and TCRbeta diversity were mostly attributed to newly produced T cells.

Receptor libraries were prepared by PCR. The instrument given in TCRdb is Illumina HiSeq 2500. Molecular barcoding was employed in the preparation of TCR libraries, with unique molecular identifiers being used to normalize TCRbeta repertoire quantification. TCRdb passed the public sequencing reads through fastp at Q25 and MiXCR, retaining productive beta sequences. Entries are consolidated by CDR3 protein sequence, retaining the most common genes and DNA. The sample table shows roughly 670,000 distinct CDR3 sequences, and under 15% are seen once. The ten largest clones capture around 0.76% of the sample. This clonotype was found many times. Which antigen it targets is not known. No clone much larger than this one lies a single base away; base qualities are absent. Trimming costs V 5 bases and J 2 bases, and their ends lie 17 bases apart. CDR1 and CDR2 are drawn from the germline V gene (reference sequence): DFQATT, SNEGSKA. The cysteine opens and the phenylalanine closes a CDR3 of 15 amino acids. The read is trimmed to its CDR3 DNA, 45 bases read in frame from base 1.

According to the study, the label for this sample's treatment or condition signals: allogeneic hematopoietic cell transplantation with graft depleted of TCRalphabeta T cells and CD19 B cells. Transplant recipients were children who received TCRalphabeta/CD19-depleted allogeneic hematopoietic cell grafts. This material consisted of PBMCs, taken before TCRalphabeta/CD19-depleted stem cell transplant. The sequence came from a girl aged 2-10 years with congenital amegakaryocytic thrombocytopenia, due to receive a stem cell transplant. The sequence is built from TRBV20-1 and TRBJ2-3; TRBD2 could be the D gene, as 6 bases match. This receptor carries the CDR3 CSASRGTGLTDTQYF. The DNA is TGCAGTGCTTCTAGAGGGACTGGGCTCACAGATACGCAGTATTTT.